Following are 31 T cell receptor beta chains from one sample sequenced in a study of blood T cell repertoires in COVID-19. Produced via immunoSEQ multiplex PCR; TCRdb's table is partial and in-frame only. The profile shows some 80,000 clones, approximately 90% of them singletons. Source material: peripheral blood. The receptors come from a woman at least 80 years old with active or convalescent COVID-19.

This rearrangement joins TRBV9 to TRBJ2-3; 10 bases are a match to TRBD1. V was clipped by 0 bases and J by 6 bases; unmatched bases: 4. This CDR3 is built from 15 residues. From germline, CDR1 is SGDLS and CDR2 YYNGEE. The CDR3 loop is CASSVGQGALDTQYF. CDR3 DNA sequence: TGTGCCAGCAGCGTAGGACAGGGGGCTCTCGATACGCAGTATTTT.

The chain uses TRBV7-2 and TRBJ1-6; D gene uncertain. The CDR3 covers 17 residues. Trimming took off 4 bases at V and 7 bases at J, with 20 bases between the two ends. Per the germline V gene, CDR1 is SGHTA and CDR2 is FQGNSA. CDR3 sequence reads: CASSSQGRVRGNSPLHF. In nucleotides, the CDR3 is TGTGCCAGCAGCTCCCAAGGACGAGTCAGAGGGAATTCACCCCTCCACTTT.

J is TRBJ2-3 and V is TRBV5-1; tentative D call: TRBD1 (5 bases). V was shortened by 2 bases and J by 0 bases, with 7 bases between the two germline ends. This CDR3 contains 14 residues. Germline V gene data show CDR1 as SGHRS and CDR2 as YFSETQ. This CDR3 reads CASSFGASTDTQYF. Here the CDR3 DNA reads TGCGCCAGCAGCTTTGGGGCTAGCACAGATACGCAGTATTTT.

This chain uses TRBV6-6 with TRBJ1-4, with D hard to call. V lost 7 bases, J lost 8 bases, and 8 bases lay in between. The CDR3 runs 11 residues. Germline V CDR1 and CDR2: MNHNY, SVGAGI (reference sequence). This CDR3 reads CASKRGEKLFF. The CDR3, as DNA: TGTGCCAGCAAGCGTGGGGAAAAACTGTTTTTT.

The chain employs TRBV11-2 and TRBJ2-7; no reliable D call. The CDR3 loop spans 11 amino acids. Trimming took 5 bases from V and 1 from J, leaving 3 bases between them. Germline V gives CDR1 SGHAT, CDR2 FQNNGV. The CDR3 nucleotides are TGTGCCAGCAGCCGTTCCTACGAGCAGTACTTC. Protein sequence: CASSRSYEQYF.

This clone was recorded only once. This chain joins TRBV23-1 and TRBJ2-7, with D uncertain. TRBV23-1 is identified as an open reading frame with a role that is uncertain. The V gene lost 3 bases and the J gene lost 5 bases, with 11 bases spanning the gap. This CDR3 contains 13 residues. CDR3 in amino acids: CASSHSLGHEQYF. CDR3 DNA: TGCGCCAGCAGTCATAGTTTGGGCCACGAGCAGTACTTC.

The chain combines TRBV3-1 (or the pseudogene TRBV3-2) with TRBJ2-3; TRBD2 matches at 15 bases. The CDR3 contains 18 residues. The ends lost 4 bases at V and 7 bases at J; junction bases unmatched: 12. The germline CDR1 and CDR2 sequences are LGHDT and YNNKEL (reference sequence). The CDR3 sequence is CASSRGTSGGTRGYTQYF. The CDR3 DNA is TGTGCCAGCAGCCGCGGGACTAGCGGGGGGACCAGGGGATATACGCAGTATTTT.

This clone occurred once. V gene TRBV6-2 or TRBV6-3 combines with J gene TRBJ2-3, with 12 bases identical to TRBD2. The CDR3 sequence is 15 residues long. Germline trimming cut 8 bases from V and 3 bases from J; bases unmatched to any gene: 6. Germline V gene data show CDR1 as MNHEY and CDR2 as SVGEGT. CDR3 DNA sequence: TGTGCCAGCGGCCTAGCGGGAGGGGTTACAGATACGCAGTATTTT. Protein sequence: CASGLAGGVTDTQYF.

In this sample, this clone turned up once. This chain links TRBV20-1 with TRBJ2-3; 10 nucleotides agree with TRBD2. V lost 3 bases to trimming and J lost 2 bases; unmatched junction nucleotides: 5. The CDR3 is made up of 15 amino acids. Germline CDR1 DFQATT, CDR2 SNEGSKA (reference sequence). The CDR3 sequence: CSASTSGGVTDTQYF. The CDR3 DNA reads TGCAGTGCTAGTACCAGCGGGGGGGTCACAGATACGCAGTATTTT.

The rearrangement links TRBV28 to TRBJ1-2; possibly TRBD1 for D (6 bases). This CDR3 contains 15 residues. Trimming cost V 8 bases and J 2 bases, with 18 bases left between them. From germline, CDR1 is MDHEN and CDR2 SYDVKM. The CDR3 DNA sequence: TGTGCCAGCTTTCCGGTCAGGGGCGAGAACTATGGCTACACCTTC. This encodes CASFPVRGENYGYTF.

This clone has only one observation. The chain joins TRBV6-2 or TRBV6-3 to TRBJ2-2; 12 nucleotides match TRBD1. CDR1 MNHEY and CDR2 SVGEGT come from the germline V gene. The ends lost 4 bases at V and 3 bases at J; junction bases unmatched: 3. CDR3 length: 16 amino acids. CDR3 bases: TGTGCCAGCAGTTCGGGACAGGGGGCATACACCGGGGAGCTGTTTTTT. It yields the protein CASSSGQGAYTGELFF.

As DNA, the CDR3 is TGTGCCGCTGGGAGGACTGGGGAGACCCAGTACTTC. This codes for CAAGRTGETQYF. The rearrangement uses TRBV15 and TRBJ2-5; D perhaps matches TRBD2 (6 bases). CDR1 is LNHNV and CDR2 is YYDKDF in the germline V gene (reference sequence). The germline V and J ends were trimmed by 11 bases and 5 bases, with 15 bases remaining between them. CDR3 length: 12 residues.

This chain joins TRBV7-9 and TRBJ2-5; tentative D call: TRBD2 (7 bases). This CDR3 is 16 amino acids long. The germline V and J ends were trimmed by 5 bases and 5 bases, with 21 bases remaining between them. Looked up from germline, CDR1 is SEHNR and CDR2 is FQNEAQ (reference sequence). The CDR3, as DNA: TGTGCCAGCAGCCGAGCTAGTGGGGGGGCTTGTGAGACCCAGTACTTC. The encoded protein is CASSRASGGACETQYF.

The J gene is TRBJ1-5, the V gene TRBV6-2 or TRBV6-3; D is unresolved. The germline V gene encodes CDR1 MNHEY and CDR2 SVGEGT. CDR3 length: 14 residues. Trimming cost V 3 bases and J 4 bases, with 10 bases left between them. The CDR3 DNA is TGTGCCAGCAGTTATTTACAGTGGAATCAGCCCCAGCATTTT. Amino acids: CASSYLQWNQPQHF.

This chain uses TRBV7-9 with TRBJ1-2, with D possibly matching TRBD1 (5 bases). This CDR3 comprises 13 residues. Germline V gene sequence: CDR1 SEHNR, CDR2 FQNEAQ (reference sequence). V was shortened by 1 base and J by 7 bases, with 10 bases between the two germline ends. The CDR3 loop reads CASSLGQGGGYTF. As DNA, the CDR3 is TGTGCCAGCAGCTTAGGGCAGGGCGGTGGCTACACCTTC.

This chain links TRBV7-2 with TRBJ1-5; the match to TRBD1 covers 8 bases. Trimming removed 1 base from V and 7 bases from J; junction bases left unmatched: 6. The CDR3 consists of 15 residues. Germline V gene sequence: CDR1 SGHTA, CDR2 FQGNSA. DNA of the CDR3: TGTGCCAGCAGCTTAGGGGCAGGGGGCGGCCAGCCCCAGCATTTT. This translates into CASSLGAGGGQPQHF.

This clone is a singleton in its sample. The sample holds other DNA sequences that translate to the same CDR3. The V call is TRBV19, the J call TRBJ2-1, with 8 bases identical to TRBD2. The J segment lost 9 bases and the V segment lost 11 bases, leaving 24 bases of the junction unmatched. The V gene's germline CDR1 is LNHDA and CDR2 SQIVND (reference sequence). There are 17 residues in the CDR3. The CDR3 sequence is CACRPGAGRTGRGEQFF. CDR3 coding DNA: TGTGCCTGTCGTCCCGGGGCGGGGAGGACCGGGAGGGGTGAGCAGTTCTTC.

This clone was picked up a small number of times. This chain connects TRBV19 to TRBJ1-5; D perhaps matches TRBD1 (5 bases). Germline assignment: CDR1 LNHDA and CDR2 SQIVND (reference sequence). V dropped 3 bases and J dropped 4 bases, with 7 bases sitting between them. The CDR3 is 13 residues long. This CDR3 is CASSIRGNQPQHF. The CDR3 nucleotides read TGTGCCAGTAGTATTAGGGGTAATCAGCCCCAGCATTTT.

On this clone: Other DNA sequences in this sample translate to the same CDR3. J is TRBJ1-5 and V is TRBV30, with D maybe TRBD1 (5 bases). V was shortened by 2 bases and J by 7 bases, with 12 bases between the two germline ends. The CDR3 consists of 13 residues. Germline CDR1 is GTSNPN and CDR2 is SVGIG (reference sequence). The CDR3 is CAWSKGLKQPQHF. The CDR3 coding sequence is TGTGCCTGGAGTAAGGGGCTAAAGCAGCCCCAGCATTTT.

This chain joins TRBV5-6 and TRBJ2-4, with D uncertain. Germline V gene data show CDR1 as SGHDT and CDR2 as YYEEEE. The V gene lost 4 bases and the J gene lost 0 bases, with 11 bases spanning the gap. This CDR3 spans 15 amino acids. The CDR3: CASSPPGLAKNIQYF. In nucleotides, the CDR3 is TGTGCCAGCAGCCCACCAGGTCTAGCCAAAAACATTCAGTACTTC.

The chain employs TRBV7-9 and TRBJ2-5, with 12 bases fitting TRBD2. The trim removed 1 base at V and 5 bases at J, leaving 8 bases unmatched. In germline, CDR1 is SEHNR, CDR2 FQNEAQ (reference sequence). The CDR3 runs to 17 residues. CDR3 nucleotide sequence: TGTGCCAGCAGCTTAGTAGGACTAGCGGGACGGCTGGAGACCCAGTACTTC. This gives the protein CASSLVGLAGRLETQYF.

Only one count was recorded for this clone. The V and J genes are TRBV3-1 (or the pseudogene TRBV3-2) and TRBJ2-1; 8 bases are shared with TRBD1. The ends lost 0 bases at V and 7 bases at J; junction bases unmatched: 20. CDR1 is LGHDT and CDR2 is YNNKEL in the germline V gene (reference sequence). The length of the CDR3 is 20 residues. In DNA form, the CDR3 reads TGTGCCAGCAGCCAAGATATTTGGACAGGGACCTACCAACCCGCTAATGAGCAGTTCTTC. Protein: CASSQDIWTGTYQPANEQFF.

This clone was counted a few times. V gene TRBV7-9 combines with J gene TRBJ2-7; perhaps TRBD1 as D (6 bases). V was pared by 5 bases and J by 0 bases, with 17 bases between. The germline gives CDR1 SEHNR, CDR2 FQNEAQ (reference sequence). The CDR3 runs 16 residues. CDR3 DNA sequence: TGTGCCAGCAGCCCCGAGGACAGCGCTCCCTCCTACGAGCAGTACTTC. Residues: CASSPEDSAPSYEQYF.

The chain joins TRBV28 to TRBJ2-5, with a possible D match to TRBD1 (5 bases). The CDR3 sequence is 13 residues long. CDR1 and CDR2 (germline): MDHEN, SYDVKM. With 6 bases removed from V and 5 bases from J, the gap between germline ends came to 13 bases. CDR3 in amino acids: CASSVRAGETQYF. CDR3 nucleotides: TGTGCCAGCAGCGTCCGGGCAGGGGAGACCCAGTACTTC.

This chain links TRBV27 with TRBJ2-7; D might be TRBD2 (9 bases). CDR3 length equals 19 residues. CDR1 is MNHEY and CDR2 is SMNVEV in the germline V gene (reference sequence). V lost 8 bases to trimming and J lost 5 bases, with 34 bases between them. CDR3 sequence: CASWRPGGAGREGRHEQYF. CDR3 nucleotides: TGTGCCAGCTGGCGACCAGGGGGCGCGGGGCGGGAGGGCCGGCACGAGCAGTACTTC.

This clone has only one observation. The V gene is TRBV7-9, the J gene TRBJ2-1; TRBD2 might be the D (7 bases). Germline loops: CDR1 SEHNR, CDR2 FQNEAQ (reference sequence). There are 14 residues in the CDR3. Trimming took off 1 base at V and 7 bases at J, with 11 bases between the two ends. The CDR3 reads CASSLERGGNEQFF. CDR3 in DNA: TGTGCCAGCAGCTTAGAGAGGGGGGGTAATGAGCAGTTCTTC.

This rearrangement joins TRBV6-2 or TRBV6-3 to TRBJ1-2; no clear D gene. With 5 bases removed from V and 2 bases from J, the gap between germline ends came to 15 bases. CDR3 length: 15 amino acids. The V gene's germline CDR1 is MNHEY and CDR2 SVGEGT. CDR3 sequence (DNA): TGTGCCAGCAGTCAATTCATCGGGATGAACTATGGCTACACCTTC. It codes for CASSQFIGMNYGYTF.

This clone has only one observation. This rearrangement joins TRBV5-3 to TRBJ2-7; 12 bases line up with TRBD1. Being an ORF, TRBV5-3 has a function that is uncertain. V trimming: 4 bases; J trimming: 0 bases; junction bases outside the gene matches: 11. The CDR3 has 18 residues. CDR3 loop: CARSPGGQGATSSYEQYF. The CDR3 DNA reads TGTGCCAGAAGCCCAGGGGGACAGGGGGCCACAAGCTCCTACGAGCAGTACTTC.

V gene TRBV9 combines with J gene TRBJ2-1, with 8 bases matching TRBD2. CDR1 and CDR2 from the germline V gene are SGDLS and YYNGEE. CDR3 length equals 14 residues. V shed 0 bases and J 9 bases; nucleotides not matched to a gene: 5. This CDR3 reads CASSVEQLAGEQFF. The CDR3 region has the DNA TGTGCCAGCAGCGTAGAGCAGCTAGCGGGTGAGCAGTTCTTC.

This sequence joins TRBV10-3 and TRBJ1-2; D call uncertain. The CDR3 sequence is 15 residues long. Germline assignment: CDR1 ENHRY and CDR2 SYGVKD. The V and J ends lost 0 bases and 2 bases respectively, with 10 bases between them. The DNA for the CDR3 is TGTGCCATCAGTGAGTCGCCCGGGTACAACTATGGCTACACCTTC. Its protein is CAISESPGYNYGYTF.

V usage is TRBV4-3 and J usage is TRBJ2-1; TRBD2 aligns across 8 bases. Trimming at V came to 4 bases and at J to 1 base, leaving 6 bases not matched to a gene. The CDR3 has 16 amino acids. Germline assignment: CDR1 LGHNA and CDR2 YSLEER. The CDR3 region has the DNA TGCGCCAGCAGCCGGTCTGTAGCGGGGTCCTACAATGAGCAGTTCTTC. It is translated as CASSRSVAGSYNEQFF.